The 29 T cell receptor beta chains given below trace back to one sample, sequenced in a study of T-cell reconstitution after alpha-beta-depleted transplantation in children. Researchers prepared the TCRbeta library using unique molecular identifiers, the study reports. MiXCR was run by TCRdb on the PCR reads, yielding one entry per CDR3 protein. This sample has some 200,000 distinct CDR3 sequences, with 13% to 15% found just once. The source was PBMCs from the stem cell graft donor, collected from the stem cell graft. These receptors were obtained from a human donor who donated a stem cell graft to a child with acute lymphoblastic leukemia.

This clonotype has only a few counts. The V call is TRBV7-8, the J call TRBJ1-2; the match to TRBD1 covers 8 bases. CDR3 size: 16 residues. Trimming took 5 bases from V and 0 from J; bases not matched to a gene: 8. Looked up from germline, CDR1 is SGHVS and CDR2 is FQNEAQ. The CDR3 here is CASSPRLTGANYGYTF. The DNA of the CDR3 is TGTGCCAGCAGCCCTAGACTGACAGGGGCTAACTATGGCTACACCTTC.

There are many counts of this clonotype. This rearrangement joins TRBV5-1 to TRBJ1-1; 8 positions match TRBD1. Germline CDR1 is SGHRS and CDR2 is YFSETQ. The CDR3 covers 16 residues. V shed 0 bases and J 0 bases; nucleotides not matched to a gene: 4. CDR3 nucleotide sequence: TGCGCCAGCAGCTTGGTTCAGGGGGCGATGAACACTGAAGCTTTCTTT. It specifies CASSLVQGAMNTEAFF.

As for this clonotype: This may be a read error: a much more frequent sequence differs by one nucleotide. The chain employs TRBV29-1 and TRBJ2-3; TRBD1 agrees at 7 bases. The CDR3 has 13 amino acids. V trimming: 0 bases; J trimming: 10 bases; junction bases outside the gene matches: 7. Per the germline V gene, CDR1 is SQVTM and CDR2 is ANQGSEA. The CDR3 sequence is CSVEESQGVPQYF. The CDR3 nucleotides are TGCAGCGTTGAAGAGAGCCAGGGGGTACCGCAGTATTTT.

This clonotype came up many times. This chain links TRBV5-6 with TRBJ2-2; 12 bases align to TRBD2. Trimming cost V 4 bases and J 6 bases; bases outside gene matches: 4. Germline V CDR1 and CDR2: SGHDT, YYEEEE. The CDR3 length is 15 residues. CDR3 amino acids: CASSRLAGGAGELFF. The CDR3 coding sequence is TGTGCCAGCAGCCGTCTAGCGGGAGGGGCCGGGGAGCTGTTTTTT.

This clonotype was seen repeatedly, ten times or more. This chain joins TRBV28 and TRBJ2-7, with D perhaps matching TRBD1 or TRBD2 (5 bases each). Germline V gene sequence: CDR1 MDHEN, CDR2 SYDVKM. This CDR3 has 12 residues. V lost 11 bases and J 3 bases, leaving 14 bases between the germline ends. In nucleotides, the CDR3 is TGTGCCCACGGGACGGTAATCTACGAGCAGTACTTC. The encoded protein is CAHGTVIYEQYF.

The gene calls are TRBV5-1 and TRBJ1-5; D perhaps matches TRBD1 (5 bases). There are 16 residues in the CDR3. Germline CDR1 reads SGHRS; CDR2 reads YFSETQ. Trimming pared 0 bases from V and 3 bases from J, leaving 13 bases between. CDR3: CASSLDGGGSNQPQHF. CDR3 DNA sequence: TGCGCCAGCAGCTTGGACGGGGGAGGGTCCAATCAGCCCCAGCATTTT.

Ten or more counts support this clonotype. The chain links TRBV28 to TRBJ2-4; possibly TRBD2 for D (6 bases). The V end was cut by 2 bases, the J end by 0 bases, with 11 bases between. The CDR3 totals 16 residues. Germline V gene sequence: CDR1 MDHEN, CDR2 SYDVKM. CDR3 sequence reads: CASSLPGSGAKNIQYF. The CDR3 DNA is TGTGCCAGCAGTTTACCCGGGAGTGGAGCCAAAAACATTCAGTACTTC.

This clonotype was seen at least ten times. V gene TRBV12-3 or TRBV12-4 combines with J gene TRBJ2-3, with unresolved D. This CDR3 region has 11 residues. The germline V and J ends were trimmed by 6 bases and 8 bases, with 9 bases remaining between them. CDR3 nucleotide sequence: TGTGCCAGCAGCCCCCGGCTTACGCAGTATTTT. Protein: CASSPRLTQYF.

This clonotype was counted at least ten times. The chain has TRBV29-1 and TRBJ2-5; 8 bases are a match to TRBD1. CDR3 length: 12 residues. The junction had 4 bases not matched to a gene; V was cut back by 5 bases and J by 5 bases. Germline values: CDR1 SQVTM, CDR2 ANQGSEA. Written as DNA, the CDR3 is TGCAGCGTTCGGACAGGGACGGAGACCCAGTACTTC. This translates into CSVRTGTETQYF. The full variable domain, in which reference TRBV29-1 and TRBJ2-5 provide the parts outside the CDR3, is SAVISQKPSRDICQRGTSLTIQCQVDSQVTMMFWYRQQPGQSLTLIATANQGSEATYESGFVIDKFPISRPNLTFSTLTVSNMSPEDSSIYLCSVRTGTETQYFGPGTRLLVL.

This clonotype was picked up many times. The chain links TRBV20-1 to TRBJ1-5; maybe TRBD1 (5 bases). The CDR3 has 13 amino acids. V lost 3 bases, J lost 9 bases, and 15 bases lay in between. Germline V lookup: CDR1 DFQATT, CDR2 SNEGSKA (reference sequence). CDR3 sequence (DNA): TGCAGTGCTAGGGGAGACGGGGGAGGGCCCCAGCATTTT. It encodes CSARGDGGGPQHF.

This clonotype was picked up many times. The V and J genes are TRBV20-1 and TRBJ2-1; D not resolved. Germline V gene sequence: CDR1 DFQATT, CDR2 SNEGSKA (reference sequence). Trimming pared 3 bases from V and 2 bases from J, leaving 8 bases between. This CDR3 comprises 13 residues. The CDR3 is CSASRFPYNEQFF. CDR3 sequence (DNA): TGCAGTGCTAGTAGGTTTCCCTACAATGAGCAGTTCTTC.

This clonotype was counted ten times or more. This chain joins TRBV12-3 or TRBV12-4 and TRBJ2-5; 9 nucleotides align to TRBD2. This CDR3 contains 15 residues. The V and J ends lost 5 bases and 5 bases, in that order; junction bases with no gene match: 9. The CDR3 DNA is TGTGCCAGCAGTATTAGCGGGAGACGAGAGGAGACCCAGTACTTC. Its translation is CASSISGRREETQYF.

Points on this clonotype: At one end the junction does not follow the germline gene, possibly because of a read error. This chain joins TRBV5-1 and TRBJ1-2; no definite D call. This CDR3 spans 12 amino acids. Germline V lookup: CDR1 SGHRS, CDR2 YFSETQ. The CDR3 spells CASRLGVYGYTF. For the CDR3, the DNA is TGCGCCAGCCGCTTGGGAGTTTATGGCTACACCTTC.

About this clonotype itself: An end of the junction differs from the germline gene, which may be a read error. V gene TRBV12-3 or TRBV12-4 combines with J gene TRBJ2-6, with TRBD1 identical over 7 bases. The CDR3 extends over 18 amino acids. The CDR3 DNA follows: TGTGCCTGCAGCCTAGGGGGCCTTTCCCACTCTGGGGCCAACGTCCTGACTTTC. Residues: CACSLGGLSHSGANVLTF.

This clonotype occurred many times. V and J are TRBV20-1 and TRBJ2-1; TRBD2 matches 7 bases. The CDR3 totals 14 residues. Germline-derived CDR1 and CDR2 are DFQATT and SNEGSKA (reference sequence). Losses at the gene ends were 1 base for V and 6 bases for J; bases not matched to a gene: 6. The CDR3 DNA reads TGCAGTGCTAGAGTGGGGGGGACCGGCAATGAGCAGTTCTTC. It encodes CSARVGGTGNEQFF.

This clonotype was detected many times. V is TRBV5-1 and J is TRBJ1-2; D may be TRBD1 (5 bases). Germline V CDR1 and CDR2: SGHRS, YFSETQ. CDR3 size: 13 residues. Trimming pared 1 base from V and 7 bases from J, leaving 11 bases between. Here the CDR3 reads CASSLIQGGGYTF. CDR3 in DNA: TGCGCCAGCAGCTTGATCCAGGGTGGTGGCTACACCTTC.

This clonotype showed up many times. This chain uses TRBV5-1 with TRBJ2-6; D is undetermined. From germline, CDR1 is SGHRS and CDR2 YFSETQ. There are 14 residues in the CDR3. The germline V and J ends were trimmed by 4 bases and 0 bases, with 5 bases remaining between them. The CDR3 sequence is CASSQSSGANVLTF. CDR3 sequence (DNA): TGCGCCAGCAGCCAGAGCTCTGGGGCCAACGTCCTGACTTTC.

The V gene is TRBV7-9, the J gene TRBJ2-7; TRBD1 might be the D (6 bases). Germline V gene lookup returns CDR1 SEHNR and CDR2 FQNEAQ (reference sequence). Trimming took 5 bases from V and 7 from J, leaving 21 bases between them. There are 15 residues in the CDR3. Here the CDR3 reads CASSLSGTSTREQYF. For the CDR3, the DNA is TGTGCCAGCAGCCTATCAGGGACATCGACGCGGGAGCAGTACTTC.

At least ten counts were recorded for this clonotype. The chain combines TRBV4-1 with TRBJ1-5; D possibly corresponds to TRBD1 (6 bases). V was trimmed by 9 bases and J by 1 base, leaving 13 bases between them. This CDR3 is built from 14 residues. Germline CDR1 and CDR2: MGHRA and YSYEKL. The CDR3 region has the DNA TGCGCCAGTAGGGGCCAGGGGAGCAATCAGCCCCAGCATTTT. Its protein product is CASRGQGSNQPQHF.

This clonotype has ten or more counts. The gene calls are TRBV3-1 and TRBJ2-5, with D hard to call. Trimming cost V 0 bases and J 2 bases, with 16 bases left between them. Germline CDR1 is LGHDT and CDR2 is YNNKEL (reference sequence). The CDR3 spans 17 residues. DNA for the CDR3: TGTGCCAGCAGCCAAGATCGTGGGTGGAGAGAACAAGAGACCCAGTACTTC. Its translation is CASSQDRGWREQETQYF.

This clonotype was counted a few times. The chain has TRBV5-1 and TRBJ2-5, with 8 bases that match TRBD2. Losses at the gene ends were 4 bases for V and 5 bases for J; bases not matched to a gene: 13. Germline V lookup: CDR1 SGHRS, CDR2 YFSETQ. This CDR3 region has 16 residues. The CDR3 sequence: CASSLNIAGREETQYF. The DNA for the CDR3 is TGCGCCAGCAGCCTGAATATAGCGGGACGGGAGGAGACCCAGTACTTC. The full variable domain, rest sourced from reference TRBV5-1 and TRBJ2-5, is KAGVTQTPRYLIKTRGQQVTLSCSPISGHRSVSWYQQTPGQGLQFLFEYFSETQRNKGNFPGRFSGRQFSNSRSEMNVSTLELGDSALYLCASSLNIAGREETQYFGPGTRLLVL.

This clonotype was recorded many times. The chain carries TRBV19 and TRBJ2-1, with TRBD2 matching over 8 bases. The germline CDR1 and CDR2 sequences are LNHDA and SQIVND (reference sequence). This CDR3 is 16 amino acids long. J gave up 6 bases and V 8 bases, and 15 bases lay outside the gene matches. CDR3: CASSALAVLLSNEQFF. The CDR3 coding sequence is TGTGCCAGTTCGGCACTAGCGGTCCTTTTGAGCAATGAGCAGTTCTTC.

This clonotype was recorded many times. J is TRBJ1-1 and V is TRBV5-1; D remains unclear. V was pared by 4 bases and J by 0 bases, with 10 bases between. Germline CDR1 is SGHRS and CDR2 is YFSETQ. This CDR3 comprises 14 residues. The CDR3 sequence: CASSERALNTEAFF. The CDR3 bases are TGCGCCAGCAGCGAACGGGCCCTGAACACTGAAGCTTTCTTT.

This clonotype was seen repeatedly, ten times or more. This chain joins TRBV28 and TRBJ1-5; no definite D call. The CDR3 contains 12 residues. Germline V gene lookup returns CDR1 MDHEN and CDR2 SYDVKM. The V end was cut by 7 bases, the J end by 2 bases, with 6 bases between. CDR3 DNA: TGTGCCAGCAACGGTGGCAATCAGCCCCAGCATTTT. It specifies CASNGGNQPQHF.

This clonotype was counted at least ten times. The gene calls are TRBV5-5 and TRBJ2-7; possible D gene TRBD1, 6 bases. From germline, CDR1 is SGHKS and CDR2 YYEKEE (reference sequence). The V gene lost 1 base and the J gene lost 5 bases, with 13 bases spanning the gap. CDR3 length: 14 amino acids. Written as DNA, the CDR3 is TGTGCCAGCAGCTTGCGCAGGGGAGTCAACGAGCAGTACTTC. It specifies CASSLRRGVNEQYF. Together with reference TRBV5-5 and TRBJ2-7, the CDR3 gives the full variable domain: DAGVTQSPTHLIKTRGQQVTLRCSPISGHKSVSWYQQVLGQGPQFIFQYYEKEERGRGNFPDRFSARQFPNYSSELNVNALLLGDSALYLCASSLRRGVNEQYFGPGTRLTVT.

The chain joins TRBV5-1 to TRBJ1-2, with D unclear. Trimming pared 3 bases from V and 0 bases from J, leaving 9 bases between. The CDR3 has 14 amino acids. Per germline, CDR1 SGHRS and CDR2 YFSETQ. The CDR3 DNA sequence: TGCGCCAGCAGCTCCCGGACCTCTAACTATGGCTACACCTTC. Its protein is CASSSRTSNYGYTF.

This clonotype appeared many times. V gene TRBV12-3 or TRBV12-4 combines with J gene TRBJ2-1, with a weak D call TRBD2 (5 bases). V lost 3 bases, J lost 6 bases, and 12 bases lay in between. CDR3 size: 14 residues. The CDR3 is CASSLDAEANEQFF. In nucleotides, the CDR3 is TGTGCCAGCAGTTTGGACGCGGAGGCCAATGAGCAGTTCTTC.

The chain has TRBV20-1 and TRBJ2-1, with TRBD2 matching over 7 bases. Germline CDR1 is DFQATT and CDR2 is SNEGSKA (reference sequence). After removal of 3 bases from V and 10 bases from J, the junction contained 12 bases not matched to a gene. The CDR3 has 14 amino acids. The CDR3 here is CSASKLAVTREQFF. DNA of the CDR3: TGCAGTGCTAGTAAGCTAGCGGTAACAAGGGAGCAGTTCTTC.

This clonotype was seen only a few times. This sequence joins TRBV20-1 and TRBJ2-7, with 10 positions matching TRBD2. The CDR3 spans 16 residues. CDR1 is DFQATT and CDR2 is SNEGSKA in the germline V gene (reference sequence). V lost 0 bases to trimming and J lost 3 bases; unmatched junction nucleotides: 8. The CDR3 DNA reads TGCAGTGCTAGAGATTCCCTAGCGGGAGTAAACTACGAGCAGTACTTC. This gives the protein CSARDSLAGVNYEQYF.